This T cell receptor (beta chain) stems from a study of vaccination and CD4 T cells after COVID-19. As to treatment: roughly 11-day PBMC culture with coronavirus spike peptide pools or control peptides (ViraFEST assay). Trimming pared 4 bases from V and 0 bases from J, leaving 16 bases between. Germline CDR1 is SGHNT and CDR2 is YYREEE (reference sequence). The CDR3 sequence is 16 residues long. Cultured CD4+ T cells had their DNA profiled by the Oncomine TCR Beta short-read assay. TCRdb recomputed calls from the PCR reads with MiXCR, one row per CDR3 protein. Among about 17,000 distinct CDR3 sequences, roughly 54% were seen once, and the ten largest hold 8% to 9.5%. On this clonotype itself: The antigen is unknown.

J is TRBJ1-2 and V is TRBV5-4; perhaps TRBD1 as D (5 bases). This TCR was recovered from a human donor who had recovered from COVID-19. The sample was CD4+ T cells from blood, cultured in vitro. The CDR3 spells CASSPGGSGTNYGYTF. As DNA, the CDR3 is TGTGCCAGCAGCCCTGGAGGCTCAGGGACTAACTATGGCTACACCTTC.